The 8 T cell receptor beta chains reported below all come from one sample, sequenced in a study of blood T cell repertoires in COVID-19. Sequenced by immunoSEQ multiplex PCR; TCRdb stores in-frame clones only, minus some. The sample has roughly 410,000 clones; about 91% are singletons. Sample: peripheral blood. These receptors came from a woman aged 40 to 50 with COVID-19, enrolled during active disease.

The J gene is TRBJ1-6, the V gene TRBV5-1; 9 bases align to TRBD1. With V trimmed by 0 bases and J by 7 bases, 11 bases remained unmatched. The germline gives CDR1 SGHRS, CDR2 YFSETQ. The CDR3 totals 18 residues. Here the CDR3 reads CASSLDPGTGYWNSPLHF. Written as DNA, the CDR3 is TGCGCCAGCAGCTTGGACCCCGGGACAGGGTATTGGAATTCACCCCTCCACTTT.

V and J are TRBV2 and TRBJ2-1, with TRBD2 matching 7 bases. V was pared by 2 bases and J by 4 bases, with 8 bases of the junction left unmatched. CDR1 is SNHLY, CDR2 FYNNEI, per germline. The CDR3 length is 16 residues. The CDR3 coding sequence is TGTGCCAGCAGTGAACGGTCGGCTAGCGGATACAATGAGCAGTTCTTC. It codes for CASSERSASGYNEQFF.

The chain links TRBV28 to TRBJ1-3; D gene uncertain. With 2 bases removed from V and 7 bases from J, the gap between germline ends came to 15 bases. Per the germline V gene, CDR1 is MDHEN and CDR2 is SYDVKM. This CDR3 spans 15 amino acids. DNA of the CDR3: TGTGCCAGCAGTTTAATGAGGAGGGCGGGGAACACCATATATTTT. It is translated as CASSLMRRAGNTIYF.

V usage is TRBV15 and J usage is TRBJ2-6; tentative D call: TRBD2 (6 bases). Trimming took 4 bases from V and 2 from J, leaving 12 bases between them. This CDR3 has 16 residues. Per germline, CDR1 LNHNV and CDR2 YYDKDF (reference sequence). As DNA, the CDR3 is TGTGCCACCAGCAAGTTTTCGGGGGCTGGGGCCAACGTCCTGACTTTC. It specifies CATSKFSGAGANVLTF.

V and J are TRBV6-4 and TRBJ2-1, with TRBD1 matching 8 bases. CDR1 and CDR2 from the germline V gene are MRHNA and SNTAGT. With 5 bases clipped from V and 6 bases from J, the junction kept 6 bases outside the gene matches. The CDR3 is 14 amino acids. The CDR3 bases are TGTGCCAGCAGTCCAGGGGGCTACCCCAATGAGCAGTTCTTC. It specifies CASSPGGYPNEQFF.

The chain has TRBV28 and TRBJ2-6; 9 bases are a match to TRBD1. Germline CDR1 MDHEN, CDR2 SYDVKM. The CDR3 is made up of 21 amino acids. The ends lost 7 bases at V and 1 base at J; junction bases unmatched: 20. The chain's CDR3 is CASTLRVEMGTGRSGANVLTF. In DNA form, the CDR3 reads TGTGCCAGCACCTTACGGGTTGAGATGGGGACAGGGCGGTCTGGGGCCAACGTCCTGACTTTC.

This CDR3 reads CASSVGTSGGTDTQYF. The CDR3, as DNA: TGTGCCAGCAGTGTTGGGACTAGCGGGGGCACAGATACGCAGTATTTT. J is TRBJ2-3 and V is TRBV2; 13 positions agree with TRBD2. J gave up 1 base and V 4 bases, and 2 bases lay outside the gene matches. Germline V gene data show CDR1 as SNHLY and CDR2 as FYNNEI. CDR3 length: 16 residues.

The chain uses TRBV28 and TRBJ1-2; the D is unclear. Looked up from germline, CDR1 is MDHEN and CDR2 is SYDVKM. The CDR3 spans 13 residues. Trimming took 10 bases from V and 4 from J, leaving 16 bases between them. CDR3 nucleotides: TGTGCCACCGCCCAGGAGGTGGGCTATGGCTACACCTTC. Its protein is CATAQEVGYGYTF.